These 10 T cell receptor beta chains originate from one sample sequenced in a study of tumor-infiltrating lymphocytes in primary liver carcinoma (dated by TCRdb to about 2017). The data were produced on an Illumina HiSeq 2500. Starting from 450 to 500 ng total RNA, TCRbeta-specific cDNA was produced by reverse transcription with a constant-region primer and ProtoScript II reverse transcriptase. TCRbeta libraries were built with three nested multiplex PCR rounds, a slightly modified ARM-PCR procedure. Each of the first two PCR rounds ran for approximately 10 cycles and used multiplex TRBV1-TRBV30 forward primers together with a Cbeta reverse primer. TCRdb redid the processing of the public reads, applying fastp at Q25 and MiXCR, and retained in-frame beta chains. Every distinct CDR3 protein forms one entry, paired with its most common genes and DNA. This sample holds about 210,000 distinct CDR3 sequences; around four fifths were observed only once. Around a sixth of the sample comes from the top ten.

Total RNA and DNA were co-extracted without cell sorting from approximately 20-30 mg of bulk tissue using the AllPrep DNA/RNA mini kit. The sample taken for sequencing was tumor tissue from primary liver carcinoma. These receptors all stem from a man aged 35 to 55 with primary liver carcinoma and hepatitis B virus infection.

To note about this clonotype: The junction departs from the called germline gene at one end, perhaps through a read error. The J gene is TRBJ1-2, the V gene TRBV5-6; maybe TRBD1 (5 bases). Per the germline V gene, CDR1 is SGHDT and CDR2 is YYEEEE. This CDR3 contains 16 residues. CDR3 in DNA: TGTGCCAGCAGTCACAATTACCGGGACCCTAACTATGGCTACTCCTTC. Translated: CASSHNYRDPNYGYSF. Looking up the rest from reference TRBV5-6 and TRBJ1-2 gives the full variable domain: DAGVTQSPTHLIKTRGQQVTLRCSPKSGHDTVSWYQQALGQGPQFIFQYYEEEERQRGNFPDRFSGHQFPNYSSELNVNALLLGDSALYLCASSHNYRDPNYGYSFGSGTRLTVV.

Notes on this clonotype: No conserved phenylalanine or tryptophan is present at the end of the CDR3, so a read error is the likely explanation. The V and J genes are TRBV11-3 and TRBJ2-2; D not resolved. Trimming removed 6 bases from V and 3 bases from J, with 11 bases in between. Germline V gene sequence: CDR1 SGHNT, CDR2 YENEEA. The CDR3 extends over 14 amino acids. CDR3 DNA sequence: TGTGCCAGCAGTTTAAACGCGGACACCGGGGAGCTGTTTATT. This encodes CASSLNADTGELFI.

Concerning this clonotype: One end of the junction does not line up with germline, which may come from a read error. This chain links TRBV5-1 with TRBJ2-2; no clear D gene. Germline V CDR1 and CDR2: SGHRS, YFSETQ. The CDR3 runs 12 residues. CDR3 DNA sequence: TGCACCAGTAGCTCAGGTTGGGGGGAGCTGTTTTTT. It translates to CTSSSGWGELFF.

To note about this clonotype: The conserved closing phenylalanine or tryptophan is absent in this CDR3, likely reflecting a read error. The chain joins TRBV11-1 to TRBJ2-4; 8 bases map to TRBD2. The CDR3 runs to 17 residues. Germline V gene data show CDR1 as SGHAT and CDR2 as FQDESV (reference sequence). The CDR3 DNA reads TGTGCCAGTAGCTTTCCCGGGATTAGCGGGACCGAAAACATTCAGTACCTC. It encodes CASSFPGISGTENIQYL.

The chain has TRBV11-1 and TRBJ2-7; a possible D gene is TRBD2 (5 bases). The CDR3 has 15 residues. From germline, CDR1 is SGHAT and CDR2 FQDESV (reference sequence). Trimming shortened V by 2 bases and J by 0 bases, and 11 bases separated the two germline ends. DNA of the CDR3: TGTGCCAGCAGCTTATCTCGGGAATCCTCCTACGAGCAGTACTTC. This encodes CASSLSRESSYEQYF.

In regard to this clonotype: Compared with germline, one end of the junction differs, possibly owing to a read error. This sequence joins TRBV29-1 and TRBJ2-2; 8 nucleotides align to TRBD1. Germline loops: CDR1 SQVTM, CDR2 ANQGSEA. The CDR3 has 14 amino acids. The chain's CDR3 is CSVRTGPNTGELLF. The DNA for the CDR3 is TGCAGCGTTAGGACAGGGCCAAACACCGGGGAGCTGTTATTT.

This clonotype was seen a single time. This could be a read error, since a much larger clone is one nucleotide away. The chain couples TRBV29-1 to TRBJ2-7, with D unclear. CDR1 is SQVTM and CDR2 is ANQGSEA in the germline V gene. The length of the CDR3 is 13 residues. V was trimmed by 6 bases and J by 6 bases, leaving 18 bases between them. The CDR3 DNA follows: TGCAGCGTCCGTGTGCCAGCTACTCCCGAGCAGTACTTC. Amino acid sequence: CSVRVPATPEQYF.

A few counts support this clonotype. Given a much more abundant clone one base away, this may be a read error. The chain links TRBV11-1 to TRBJ1-6; D remains unclear. The V gene's germline CDR1 is SGHAT and CDR2 FQDESV (reference sequence). With 5 bases removed from V and 11 bases from J, the gap between germline ends came to 13 bases. The CDR3 has 13 amino acids. CDR3 nucleotide sequence: TGTGCCAGCAGCAGGGTACGGGGTCCACCCCTCCACTTT. Translation: CASSRVRGPPLHF.

On this clonotype itself: One junction end disagrees with the germline gene, perhaps due to a read error. The CDR3 is CASTLQSDSYAYTF. In nucleotides, the CDR3 is TGTGCCAGCACCCTACAGTCGGACAGCTATGCCTACACCTTC. This chain links TRBV6-6 with TRBJ1-2; D perhaps matches TRBD1 (6 bases). Germline assignment: CDR1 MNHNY and CDR2 SVGAGI (reference sequence). The CDR3 length is 14 residues.

With respect to this clonotype: The missing conserved phenylalanine or tryptophan at the end of this CDR3 makes a read error likely. This chain uses TRBV30 with TRBJ2-5, with a weak D call TRBD1 (8 bases). V was clipped by 7 bases and J by 8 bases, with 20 bases between them. The CDR3 covers 13 residues. In germline, CDR1 is GTSNPN, CDR2 SVGIG (reference sequence). The CDR3 here is CALNTGGADTQYY. The CDR3 region has the DNA TGTGCCTTAAACACAGGGGGGGCAGATACCCAGTACTAC.